Given below is one T cell receptor beta chain in context. Its specificity is not known. Over chemoradiotherapy, repertoires were sampled more than once. Germline V gives CDR1 MDHEN, CDR2 SYDVKM. Trimming shortened V by 0 bases and J by 7 bases, and 13 bases separated the two germline ends. CDR3 length equals 14 residues. These data belong to a study of chemoradiotherapy in HPV16-positive cancers. Study-level results: During treatment, candidate HPV-specific clones and E7-related motifs expanded in tumor. Functional assays defining HPV-specific T cells used only a couple of HPV16-positive patients. In HPV16-positive patients, HPV-responsive T-cell expansion tracked better recurrence-free survival.

Profiling relied on immunoSEQ multiplex PCR, and the TCRdb table lists in-frame clones only, not all of them. The data contain around 5,600 clones, approximately 71% of them seen just once; the ten biggest clones take up 12%. The chain has TRBV28 and TRBJ2-7, with D perhaps TRBD2 (5 bases). Sequencing used tumor tissue, obtained from a patient who underwent chemoradiotherapy. The source of this sequence is a human donor with HPV-associated anogenital cancer. The CDR3 DNA is TGTGCCAGCAGTTTATGGAGCCCCCCGGGGGAGCAGTACTTC. Translating it yields CASSLWSPPGEQYF. Using reference TRBV28 and TRBJ2-7 for the parts outside the CDR3, the full variable domain is DVKVTQSSRYLVKRTGEKVFLECVQDMDHENMFWYRQDPGLGLRLIYFSYDVKMKEKGDIPEGYSVSREKKERFSLILESASTNQTSMYLCASSLWSPPGEQYFGPGTRLTVT.